This T cell receptor (beta chain) was documented in a study of blood T cell repertoires in COVID-19. Study summary: Specimens from acute and convalescent COVID-19 originated in the United States, Italy and Spain. Sources were T cells, B-cell-depleted T cells, or PBMCs; the material itself was cDNA or gDNA.

Germline V CDR1 and CDR2: SGDLS, YYNGEE. The CDR3 spans 16 residues. J was trimmed by 0 bases and V by 4 bases; bases with no gene match: 5. A Seattle source enrolled patients during active infection and followed them longitudinally. Source study methods: By means of reference gene primer amplification, nucleated cell counts were estimated. The method was immunoSEQ multiplex PCR; TCRdb's version includes in-frame clones alone and lacks a portion of them. For V, J and clone size, that table is used; D and trimming come from the DNA. The data show approximately 500,000 clones, roughly 91% seen once. The TCR comes from a woman aged 45-60 years with COVID-19, enrolled during active disease. The chain has TRBV9 and TRBJ2-3, with 10 positions matching TRBD2. Sequenced sample: peripheral blood. CDR3 in DNA: TGTGCCAGCAGCTTTCCACTAGCGGGGAGCACAGATACGCAGTATTTT. The encoded protein is CASSFPLAGSTDTQYF.